This entry features one T cell receptor beta chain sequence. Its antigen is undetermined. With 3 bases removed from V and 2 bases from J, the gap between germline ends came to 8 bases. Germline CDR1 reads KGHDR; CDR2 reads SFDVKD. This CDR3 is built from 14 residues. These data are taken from a study of identical twins. Template switching, a step in the protocol, added a universal primer site, and cDNA carried unique molecular identifiers. TCRdb used MiXCR to reprocess the 5' RACE reads, holding one entry per CDR3 protein. The repertoire holds approximately 220,000 distinct CDR3 sequences, with around 9.6% as singletons. Overall study results and limits: Among monozygotic twins, out-of-frame TCR alpha sharing exceeded what models predicted.

This TCR derives from a woman aged 18 to 35 in good health. Input material: memory (CD45RO+) T cells sorted from blood. J is TRBJ2-3 and V is TRBV24-1, with D unclear. CDR3 coding DNA: TGTGCCACCAGTGATCGTGAAGTCACAGATACGCAGTATTTT. This sequence encodes CATSDREVTDTQYF.